The clone carrying this TCR beta chain was counted many times. Its antigen is unknown. TCRdb ran MiXCR on the reads and lists one entry per CDR3 protein. This table holds approximately 43,000 distinct CDR3 sequences, approximately 22% found once. The sample belongs to a study of T cell repertoires in cytomegalovirus infection. The ends were cut back, 2 bases at V and 4 bases at J, with 11 bases in the middle. The CDR3 consists of 14 residues. The germline CDR1 and CDR2 sequences are SGHKS and YYEKEE (reference sequence). The sequence was obtained from a human donor in good health (CMV status not recorded). Some clones in this sample may be carry-over from other donors' samples. The J gene is TRBJ2-3, the V gene TRBV5-5; perhaps TRBD2 as D (5 bases). Input material: PBMCs, sequenced either directly or after in vitro stimulation (not recorded which). Here the CDR3 reads CASSFRGRPDTQYF. As DNA, the CDR3 is TGTGCCAGCAGCTTCCGCGGGCGACCAGATACGCAGTATTTT. The full variable domain, its missing parts supplied by reference TRBV5-5 and TRBJ2-3, is DAGVTQSPTHLIKTRGQQVTLRCSPISGHKSVSWYQQVLGQGPQFIFQYYEKEERGRGNFPDRFSARQFPNYSSELNVNALLLGDSALYLCASSFRGRPDTQYFGPGTRLTVL.